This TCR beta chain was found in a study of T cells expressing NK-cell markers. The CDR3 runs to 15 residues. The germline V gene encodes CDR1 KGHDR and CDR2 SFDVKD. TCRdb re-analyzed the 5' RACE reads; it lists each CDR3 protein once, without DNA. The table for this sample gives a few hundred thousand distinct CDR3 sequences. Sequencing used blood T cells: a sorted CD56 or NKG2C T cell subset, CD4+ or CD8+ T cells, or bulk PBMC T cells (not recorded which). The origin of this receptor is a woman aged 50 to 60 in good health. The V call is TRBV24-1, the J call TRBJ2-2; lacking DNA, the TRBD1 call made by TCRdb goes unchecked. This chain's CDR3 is CATSDSGRGAGELFF.